The 4 T cell receptor beta chains presented below share a single source sample, sequenced in a study of tumor-infiltrating lymphocytes in primary liver carcinoma. Alongside blood RNA obtained from unsorted whole blood, germline DNA was also extracted. Priming with a constant-region primer yielded TCR beta cDNA from about 500 ng total RNA. Nested multiplex PCR, run for three rounds with slightly modified ARM-PCR, yielded TCR beta libraries. In the first two PCR rounds, TRBV1-TRBV30 forward primers were paired with a C-beta reverse primer, and each round lasted approximately 9 cycles. TCRdb analysed the multiplex PCR reads with MiXCR anew, one entry per CDR3 protein. The table records 250,000 to 400,000 distinct CDR3 sequences, around three fifths of them present only once. Sequencing was performed on peripheral blood. The receptors stem from a man aged 40-49 years with primary liver carcinoma and hepatitis B virus infection.

Worth noting for this clonotype: One end of the junction fails to match germline, which may point to a read error. The CDR3 reads CSVEASVQESQCF. CDR3 coding DNA: TGCAGCGTTGAAGCCTCGGTACAAGAGAGCCAGTGCTTC. J is TRBJ2-5 and V is TRBV29-1; D gene unclear. This CDR3 region has 13 residues. Germline V gives CDR1 SQVTM, CDR2 ANQGSEA.

This clonotype was recorded once. The chain uses TRBV11-3 and TRBJ2-7; the D gene is possibly TRBD1 (7 bases). Germline loops: CDR1 SGHNT, CDR2 YENEEA. The CDR3 totals 15 residues. The CDR3 DNA reads TGTATCAGGGCCCTAAATTCAGGGGGGCAAGACGAGCAGTACTTC. It encodes CIRALNSGGQDEQYF.

This clonotype was counted between two and nine times. The chain uses TRBV10-3 and TRBJ1-1; no reliable D call. Trimming cost V 3 bases and J 1 base, with 9 bases left between them. Germline V lookup: CDR1 ENHRY, CDR2 SYGVKD. This CDR3 contains 14 residues. The CDR3 nucleotides read TGTGCCATCAGTGACCAGTGTCCGAACACTGAAGCTTTCTTT. Its protein is CAISDQCPNTEAFF.

This clonotype was detected ten times or more. The chain employs TRBV5-6 and TRBJ2-7; 10 nucleotides align to TRBD2. From germline, CDR1 is SGHDT and CDR2 YYEEEE. CDR3 size: 16 residues. Trimming at V came to 1 base and at J to 3 bases, leaving 7 bases not matched to a gene. The CDR3 DNA reads TGTGCCAGCAGCTTGAGTGCTAGCGGGAGTTTCTACGAGCAGTACTTC. This codes for CASSLSASGSFYEQYF.